This is a list of T cell receptor beta chains from one sample in a study of cytomegalovirus exposure and HLA in healthy donors. Sequenced by immunoSEQ multiplex PCR; TCRdb stores in-frame clones only, minus some. Of 90,000 to 110,000 clones in the sample, roughly an eighth were seen once. Sequenced input: PBMCs. The source of these receptors is a man aged 35-49 years in good health and CMV-seropositive. Each CDR3 is given without its conserved first and last residue.

V gene	J gene	CDR3 protein
TRBV7-6	TRBJ1-1	ASSLWTAENTEAF
TRBV10-1	TRBJ1-1	ASSEQGENTEAF
TRBV21-1	TRBJ1-1	ASSKARVREYTEAF
TRBV5-4	TRBJ2-2	ASSLAGTGASGELF
TRBV20-1	TRBJ1-1	SAGGAAGAF
TRBV7-9	TRBJ2-3	ASSLGGFDPFPDTQY
TRBV30	TRBJ2-1	AWGVTVVNEQF
TRBV6-1	TRBJ1-1	ASGTADRGGTEAF
TRBV9	TRBJ2-2	ASSPRTSGRFNGELF
TRBV6-5	TRBJ2-7	ASSRLAGPPYEQY
TRBV6-5	TRBJ2-7	ASSYSGTGVHEQY
TRBV11-2	TRBJ1-5	ASSEGGQGTRQH
TRBV7-2	TRBJ1-1	ASSLVMGASLEAF
TRBV7-9	TRBJ2-5	ASSLTGNRETQY
TRBV5-6	TRBJ1-3	ASSLTRGGNTIY
TRBV7-8	TRBJ2-5	ASSFNRGETQY
TRBV23-1	TRBJ2-7	ASSQLDREPSYEQY
TRBV4-3	TRBJ1-2	ASSQGTADRGQYGYT
TRBV30	TRBJ1-4	AWSLQGQNEKLF
TRBV6-4	TRBJ1-4	ASSDSAGSEKLF
TRBV13	TRBJ2-1	ASSFSGAPYNEQF
TRBV7-9	TRBJ2-2	ASSTPGYANTGELF
TRBV9	TRBJ2-1	ASSLLGLAGGLYNEQF
TRBV7-9	TRBJ1-4	ASSHGQRNEKLF
TRBV19	TRBJ2-5	ASSTGTSGTETQY
TRBV6-1	TRBJ2-6	ASSDRTSGRWVLANVLT
TRBV25-1	TRBJ1-1	ASSGAGSEAF
TRBV7-2	TRBJ2-1	ASSLGAYTINEQF
TRBV5-1	TRBJ1-2	ASSPRQGPDGYT
TRBV9	TRBJ2-2	ASSVISGMAGTNTGELF
TRBV5-1	TRBJ2-5	ASSLLGRETQY
TRBV7-9	TRBJ1-4	ASSLTGVEKLF
TRBV12-5	TRBJ2-1	ASGPVAGWGNEQF
TRBV5-1	TRBJ1-1	ASSLTANTEAF
TRBV7-8	TRBJ1-2	ASRGTGQYGYT
TRBV5-4	TRBJ1-3	ASSPGHVSSGNTIY
TRBV19	TRBJ1-4	ASSTHRQGNEKLF
TRBV7-8	TRBJ2-7	ASTSGGGAIDEQY
TRBV30	TRBJ2-3	ACRLAGAVGDTQY
TRBV30	TRBJ2-3	AWSEQGGADTQY
TRBV28	TRBJ2-7	ASSPLGGSIYEQY
TRBV6-5	TRBJ2-7	ASSWANSVPYEQY